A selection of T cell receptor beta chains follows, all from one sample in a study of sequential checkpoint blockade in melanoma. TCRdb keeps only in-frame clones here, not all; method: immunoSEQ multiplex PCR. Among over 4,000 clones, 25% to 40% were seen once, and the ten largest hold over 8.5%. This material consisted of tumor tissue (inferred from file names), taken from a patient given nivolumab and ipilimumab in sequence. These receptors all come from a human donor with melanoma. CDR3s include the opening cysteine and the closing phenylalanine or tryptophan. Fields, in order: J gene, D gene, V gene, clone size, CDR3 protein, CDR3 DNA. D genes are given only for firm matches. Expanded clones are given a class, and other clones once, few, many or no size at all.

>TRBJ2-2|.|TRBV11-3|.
CASSLAVEELTGELFF
TGTGCCAGCAGCCTGGCGGTCGAGGAACTCACCGGGGAGCTGTTTTTT
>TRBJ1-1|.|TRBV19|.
CASSLGTQNTEAFF
TGTGCCAGTAGTTTAGGGACACAGAACACTGAAGCTTTCTTT
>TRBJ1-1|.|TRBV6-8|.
CASSYQENTEAFF
TGTGCCAGCAGTTACCAGGAGAACACTGAAGCTTTCTTT
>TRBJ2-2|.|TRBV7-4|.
CASSPDSYYTGELFF
TGTGCCAGCAGCCCGGACAGTTACTACACCGGGGAGCTGTTTTTT
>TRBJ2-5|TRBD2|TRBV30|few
CAWGRLGTSGQETQYF
TGTGCCTGGGGCCGCCTCGGGACTAGCGGACAAGAGACCCAGTACTTC
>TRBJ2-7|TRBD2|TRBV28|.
CASSLLRLDSGKKEQYF
TGTGCCAGCAGTTTATTACGGCTTGATAGCGGGAAGAAGGAGCAGTACTTC
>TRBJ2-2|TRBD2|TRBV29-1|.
CSVASIGTSGRANTGELFF
TGCAGCGTCGCTTCGATCGGGACTAGCGGGAGGGCGAACACCGGGGAGCTGTTTTTT
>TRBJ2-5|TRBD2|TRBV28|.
CASSLDLASGVQETQYF
TGTGCCAGCAGTTTAGACCTGGCTAGCGGGGTTCAAGAGACCCAGTACTTC
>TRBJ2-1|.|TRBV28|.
CASEGFSYNEQFF
TGTGCCAGCGAGGGTTTCTCCTACAATGAGCAGTTCTTC
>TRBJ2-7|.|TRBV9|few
CATSKRRGTYEQYF
TGTGCCACTTCGAAACGGAGGGGAACCTACGAGCAGTACTTC
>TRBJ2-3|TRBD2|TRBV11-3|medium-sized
CASSRLAWSGSTDTQYF
TGTGCCAGCAGCCGACTAGCCTGGAGTGGGTCCACAGATACGCAGTATTTT
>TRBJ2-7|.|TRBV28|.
CASSVGAFSSYEQYF
TGTGCCAGCAGTGTAGGGGCCTTTAGCTCCTACGAGCAGTACTTC
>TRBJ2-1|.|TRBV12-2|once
CASRLPGRPPYNEQFF
TGTGCAAGTCGCTTACCCGGGAGACCCCCCTACAATGAGCAGTTCTTC